This TCR beta chain was sequenced during a study of blood T cell repertoires in COVID-19. Overall study context: Sites across the United States, Italy and Spain contributed samples from acute and convalescent COVID-19. PBMCs, B-cell-depleted T cells, or T cells were the source of the cDNA or gDNA that made up the material.

Germline CDR1 MGHRA, CDR2 YSYEKL. V shed 0 bases and J 8 bases; nucleotides not matched to a gene: 12. This CDR3 is built from 17 residues. Profiling relied on immunoSEQ multiplex PCR, and the TCRdb table lists in-frame clones only, not all of them. The sample shows over 200,000 clones, 80% to 90% of them seen only once. The Seattle patients, enrolled during active infection, were followed longitudinally. The chain couples TRBV4-1 to TRBJ1-5; the match to TRBD1 covers 8 bases. This TCR was recovered from a man aged 45-65 years with COVID-19, enrolled during active disease. Material: peripheral blood. The CDR3, as DNA: TGCGCCAGCAGCCAAGATCCCCAGGGGGCGATGTGGGAGCCCCAGCATTTT. As protein: CASSQDPQGAMWEPQHF.